Sequencing of this T cell receptor (beta chain) was carried out in a study of T-cell memory formation after mild COVID-19. Turning to the study itself: TCR clusters largely stayed donor specific. General study results and limits: A second wave expanding day 15 to 37 was CD4+-biased; contracting clones were balanced. Confirmation was lacking for SARS-CoV-2 specificity of second-wave clones that peaked on day 37. Chiefly within CM and EM were the contracting CD4+ clones; CD8+ ones were within EMRA.

With respect to this clonotype: Antigen unknown.

TCRdb redid the calling of the 5' RACE reads with MiXCR, one entry per CDR3 protein. Among 40,000 to 60,000 distinct CDR3 sequences listed, 9.3% were seen once. This CDR3 comprises 16 residues. Trimming at V came to 4 bases and at J to 4 bases, leaving 6 bases not matched to a gene. This sequence was found in an adult woman who had mild COVID-19 (a few samples of this study predate the infection). Cell type and time point are not known. The gene calls are TRBV12-3 or TRBV12-4 and TRBJ2-2, with 10 positions matching TRBD1. Sequenced: PBMCs or a T cell subset sorted from them (not recorded which). The CDR3 nucleotides read TGTGCCAGCAGTTCCCCGGGACAGGGGATCACCGGGGAGCTGTTTTTT. Its protein product is CASSSPGQGITGELFF.